This T cell receptor beta chain was sequenced in a study of beta chain features in type 1 diabetes. General observations from the study: Junctions at VDJ sites from type 1 diabetes patients had fewer insertions and more deletions. TCRB CDR3s were moderately but significantly shorter in Type 1 diabetes patients in all four CD4+ subsets.

Averaging roughly 100 mL, one heparinised blood draw was given by each donor. Germline CDR1 and CDR2: ENHRY and SYGVKD. Trimming took 6 bases from V and 4 from J; bases not matched to a gene: 1. The CDR3 runs 13 residues. Since all of the isolated RNA was reverse transcribed, expressed TCRB transcripts were what got sequenced. The data were produced by immunoSEQ multiplex PCR, yet TCRdb's version contains in-frame clones alone and is incomplete. Altogether 140,000 or so clones are present, just over 9% being singletons, with the ten largest covering approximately 0.68%. Worth noting for this clone: Its target is unknown.

The receptor's source is a man aged 18 to 35 in good health. Specimen: central memory CD4+ T cells from blood. This chain links TRBV10-3 with TRBJ1-2, with 11 bases fitting TRBD1. CDR3 amino acids: CAISGQGAYGYTF. CDR3 in DNA: TGTGCCATCAGCGGACAGGGGGCCTATGGCTACACCTTC.